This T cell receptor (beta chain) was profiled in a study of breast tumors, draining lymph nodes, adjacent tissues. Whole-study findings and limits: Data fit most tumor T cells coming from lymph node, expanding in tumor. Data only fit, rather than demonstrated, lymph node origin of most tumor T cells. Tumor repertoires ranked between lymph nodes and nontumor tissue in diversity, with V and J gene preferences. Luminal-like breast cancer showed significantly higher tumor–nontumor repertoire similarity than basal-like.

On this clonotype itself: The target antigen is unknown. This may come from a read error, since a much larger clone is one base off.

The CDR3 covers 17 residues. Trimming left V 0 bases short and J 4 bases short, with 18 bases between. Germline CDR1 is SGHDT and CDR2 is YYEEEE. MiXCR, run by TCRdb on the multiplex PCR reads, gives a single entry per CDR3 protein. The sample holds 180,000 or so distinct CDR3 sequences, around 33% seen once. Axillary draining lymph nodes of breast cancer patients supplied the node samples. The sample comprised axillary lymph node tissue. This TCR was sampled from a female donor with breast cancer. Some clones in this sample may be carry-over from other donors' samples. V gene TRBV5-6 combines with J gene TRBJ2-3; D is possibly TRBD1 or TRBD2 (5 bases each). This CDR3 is CASSLAGAGRRADTQYF. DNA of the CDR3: TGTGCCAGCAGCTTGGCCGGGGCAGGCCGTCGCGCAGATACGCAGTATTTT. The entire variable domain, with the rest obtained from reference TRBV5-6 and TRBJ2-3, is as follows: DAGVTQSPTHLIKTRGQQVTLRCSPKSGHDTVSWYQQALGQGPQFIFQYYEEEERQRGNFPDRFSGHQFPNYSSELNVNALLLGDSALYLCASSLAGAGRRADTQYFGPGTRLTVL.